This passage covers 12 T cell receptor beta chains from one sample sequenced in a study of OX40 agonist ivuxolimab in advanced cancers. Library method: the immunoSEQ multiplex PCR assay. Sourced from immuneACCESS, this table was stored by TCRdb with only in-frame sequences that have V and J called. A share of the clones is absent; for the studies checked, an unresolved V gene accounts for under half, and the remainder has no known explanation. This sample is represented by about 58,000 clones; roughly 88% of them were singletons. The top ten clonotypes cover approximately 3.8% of the sample. Sequenced here: CD4+ or CD8+ T cells sorted from blood, sampled in a trial of the OX40 agonist ivuxolimab. These receptors were collected from an adult with an advanced solid tumor such as melanoma, head and neck, liver or kidney cancer.

To note about this clone: A junction boundary mismatches the germline segment, possibly from a read error. CDR3 amino acids: CTSSLALGVLQETQYF. For the CDR3, the DNA is TGTACCAGCAGCTTAGCGCTGGGGGTGCTTCAAGAGACCCAGTACTTC. V and J are TRBV7-9 and TRBJ2-5; D tentatively fits TRBD1 or TRBD2 (5 bases each). Germline loops: CDR1 SEHNR, CDR2 FQNEAQ (reference sequence). The CDR3 loop spans 16 amino acids.

This clone was found once. The rearrangement links TRBV5-1 to TRBJ2-1; 8 positions match TRBD2. The CDR3 loop spans 17 amino acids. Germline V gene data show CDR1 as SGHRS and CDR2 as YFSETQ. J was trimmed by 6 bases and V by 5 bases; bases with no gene match: 16. CDR3 region: CASRRGGASGSFNEQFF. CDR3 sequence (DNA): TGCGCCAGCAGACGGGGAGGAGCGAGCGGGAGTTTCAATGAGCAGTTCTTC. Looking up the rest from reference TRBV5-1 and TRBJ2-1 gives the full variable domain: KAGVTQTPRYLIKTRGQQVTLSCSPISGHRSVSWYQQTPGQGLQFLFEYFSETQRNKGNFPGRFSGRQFSNSRSEMNVSTLELGDSALYLCASRRGGASGSFNEQFFGPGTRLTVL.

This chain connects TRBV5-4 to TRBJ1-1; D is unresolved. The CDR3 is 15 amino acids. CDR1 is SGHNT, CDR2 YYREEE, per germline (reference sequence). Between the trimmed V and J ends, which lost 9 bases and 0 bases, there was a span of 18 bases. The CDR3: CATNEGNFMNTEAFF. The CDR3 coding sequence is TGTGCCACCAACGAGGGAAATTTCATGAACACTGAAGCTTTCTTT.

This chain links TRBV7-3 with TRBJ2-3; 11 positions match TRBD2. Per germline, CDR1 SGHTA and CDR2 FQGTGA. Trimming removed 3 bases from V and 5 bases from J; junction bases left unmatched: 10. This CDR3 spans 17 amino acids. The CDR3 reads CASSFPGLAGLGDTQYF. CDR3 sequence (DNA): TGTGCCAGCAGCTTCCCTGGACTAGCGGGCCTGGGAGATACGCAGTATTTT. The full variable domain, in which reference TRBV7-3 and TRBJ2-3 provide the parts outside the CDR3, is GAGVSQTPSNKVTEKGKYVELRCDPISGHTALYWYRQSLGQGPEFLIYFQGTGAADDSGLPNDRFFAVRPEGSVSTLKIQRTERGDSAVYLCASSFPGLAGLGDTQYFGPGTRLTVL.

The DNA of the CDR3 is TGTGCCAGCAGTGAAATGCAATCCTACAATGAGCAGTTCTTC. Translating it yields CASSEMQSYNEQFF. This sequence joins TRBV2 and TRBJ2-1; D gene ambiguous. This CDR3 is 14 amino acids long. Between the trimmed V and J ends, which lost 2 bases and 1 base, there was a span of 6 bases. In germline, CDR1 is SNHLY, CDR2 FYNNEI.

A remark on this clone: The sample contains more than one DNA sequence encoding this CDR3. The chain recombines TRBV6-5 with TRBJ2-3, with 7 bases identical to TRBD1. The germline V gene encodes CDR1 MNHEY and CDR2 SVGAGI. The CDR3 is 15 amino acids. V lost 2 bases to trimming and J lost 0 bases; unmatched junction nucleotides: 2. CDR3 in amino acids: CASSYRGLSTDTQYF. CDR3 bases: TGTGCCAGCAGTTACAGGGGGCTCAGCACAGATACGCAGTATTTT.

The J gene is TRBJ2-7, the V gene TRBV27, with 11 bases matching TRBD2. Germline V gene data show CDR1 as MNHEY and CDR2 as SMNVEV (reference sequence). V was pared by 4 bases and J by 11 bases, with 10 bases of the junction left unmatched. The CDR3 loop spans 14 amino acids. CDR3 region: CASSSPGLAVREYF. The CDR3 DNA reads as TGTGCCAGCAGTTCCCCGGGACTAGCGGTTCGGGAGTACTTC.

This clone was observed a few times. The chain employs TRBV7-6 and TRBJ1-1, with D possibly being TRBD1 (5 bases). Between the trimmed V and J ends, which lost 5 bases and 1 base, there was a span of 11 bases. The CDR3 length is 14 residues. Germline V CDR1 and CDR2: SGHVS, FNYEAQ. As DNA, the CDR3 is TGTGCCAGCAGCCCAGGGCCAGGGAACACTGAAGCTTTCTTT. It is translated as CASSPGPGNTEAFF. Full variable domain (rest looked up from reference TRBV7-6 and TRBJ1-1): GAGVSQSPRYKVTKRGQDVALRCDPISGHVSLYWYRQALGQGPEFLTYFNYEAQQDKSGLPNDRFSAERPEGSISTLTIQRTEQRDSAMYRCASSPGPGNTEAFFGQGTRLTVV.

The chain joins TRBV5-1 to TRBJ2-1, with a tentative D call TRBD2 (5 bases). V lost 1 base and J 0 bases, leaving 11 bases between the germline ends. CDR1 and CDR2 (germline): SGHRS, YFSETQ. The CDR3 covers 16 residues. CDR3 region: CASSLNSGSSYNEQFF. As DNA, the CDR3 is TGCGCCAGCAGCTTGAACAGCGGCAGCTCCTACAATGAGCAGTTCTTC.

This clone occurred a few times. The rearrangement links TRBV19 to TRBJ2-7; tentatively, D is TRBD2 (6 bases). This CDR3 has 13 residues. Germline values: CDR1 LNHDA, CDR2 SQIVND (reference sequence). V lost 8 bases and J lost 1, with 12 bases in between. The CDR3 loop reads CASSGLGSYEQYF. The CDR3 coding sequence is TGTGCCAGTTCGGGACTGGGATCCTACGAGCAGTACTTC.

The chain is built from TRBV15 and TRBJ1-1, with D perhaps TRBD1 (5 bases). CDR3 length equals 17 residues. Trimming cost V 3 bases and J 4 bases, with 21 bases left between them. Germline values: CDR1 LNHNV, CDR2 YYDKDF (reference sequence). The CDR3 loop reads CATSRGGFAGRLTEAFF. The CDR3 nucleotides read TGTGCCACCAGCAGGGGGGGTTTTGCGGGGCGGCTCACTGAAGCTTTCTTT.

This clone occurred once. The J gene is TRBJ2-3, the V gene TRBV18; 8 nucleotides match TRBD2. With 3 bases clipped from V and 3 bases from J, the junction kept 8 bases outside the gene matches. The CDR3 totals 16 residues. Germline V gene sequence: CDR1 KGHSH, CDR2 LQKENI. As DNA, the CDR3 is TGTGCCAGCTCACCGCCCGGGACTAGTAGAACAGATACGCAGTATTTT. This sequence encodes CASSPPGTSRTDTQYF.